The 22 T cell receptor beta chains listed next were all sequenced from one sample in a study of regulatory T cells in long-lasting Graves disease. The authors built TCR beta libraries using iRepertoire HTBI primers and Arm-PCR of CDR3 regions. A single record per CDR3 protein comes from TCRdb applying MiXCR to the multiplex PCR reads. The sample has 700,000 or so distinct CDR3 sequences; about 32% are singletons. As to time point: persistent/refractory GD, antithyroid drugs over 5 years with positive TRAb. From PBMCs, RNA was extracted and then used to make the TCR library. The sequences come from peripheral blood mononuclear cells (PBMCs), collected when the disease was refractory, from a patient treated with antithyroid drugs. The receptor source for this set is a female donor with Graves disease.

This clonotype has at least ten counts. This rearrangement joins TRBV12-3 or TRBV12-4 to TRBJ2-5; D not resolved. V lost 0 bases and J 5 bases, leaving 19 bases between the germline ends. This CDR3 is 17 amino acids long. Here the CDR3 DNA reads TGTGCCAGCAGTTTAGCGGGCACTTCTAGAAAGTTGGAGACCCAGTACTTC. Amino acid sequence: CASSLAGTSRKLETQYF.

V and J are TRBV12-3 or TRBV12-4 and TRBJ1-2; no clear D gene. V was shortened by 6 bases and J by 13 bases, with 18 bases between the two germline ends. CDR3 size: 12 residues. In nucleotides, the CDR3 is TGTGCCAGCAGATCCCTGGACGGGCCGGCCACCTTC. Protein: CASRSLDGPATF.

This clonotype was observed a handful of times. V usage is TRBV20-1 and J usage is TRBJ1-5, with D perhaps matching TRBD1 (6 bases). CDR1 is DFQATT, CDR2 SNEGSKA, per germline (reference sequence). The V and J ends lost 8 bases and 0 bases respectively, with 17 bases between them. The CDR3 sequence is 15 residues long. The chain's CDR3 is CSTASGHHSNQPQHF. CDR3 nucleotide sequence: TGCAGTACAGCCTCGGGACACCATAGCAATCAGCCCCAGCATTTT.

This clonotype came up a few times. The rearrangement joins TRBV6-1 to TRBJ1-2; D remains unclear. Trimming stripped 3 bases from V and 2 bases from J, with 4 bases between. The germline gives CDR1 MNHNS, CDR2 SASEGT. The CDR3 runs 12 residues. This CDR3 is CASSDFNYGYTF. The CDR3 bases are TGTGCCAGCAGTGACTTCAACTATGGCTACACCTTC.

This clonotype was detected ten times or more. The chain couples TRBV28 to TRBJ1-2; D possibly corresponds to TRBD1 (6 bases). The germline gives CDR1 MDHEN, CDR2 SYDVKM. CDR3 length: 16 residues. Trimming pared 4 bases from V and 4 bases from J, leaving 19 bases between. The CDR3 loop reads CASSSVRDMGFYGYTF. The DNA of the CDR3 is TGTGCCAGCAGTTCAGTCCGGGACATGGGATTCTATGGCTACACCTTC.

The rearrangement uses TRBV27 and TRBJ1-1; D is uncertain. The germline V gene has CDR1 MNHEY and CDR2 SMNVEV (reference sequence). The V gene lost 2 bases and the J gene lost 3 bases, with 7 bases spanning the gap. This CDR3 has 13 residues. The CDR3 DNA follows: TGTGCCAGCAGTTTAATCAGGCACACTGAAGCTTTCTTT. The encoded protein is CASSLIRHTEAFF.

This rearrangement joins TRBV7-9 to TRBJ2-1; tentatively, D is TRBD1 or TRBD2 (5 bases each). The germline V gene has CDR1 SEHNR and CDR2 FQNEAQ (reference sequence). The CDR3 covers 15 residues. V was shortened by 3 bases and J by 4 bases, with 13 bases between the two germline ends. This CDR3 reads CASSFMSGLYNEQFF. In DNA form, the CDR3 reads TGTGCCAGCAGCTTTATGTCGGGGCTGTACAATGAGCAGTTCTTC.

This clonotype has ten or more counts. J is TRBJ1-1 and V is TRBV7-2, with D possibly matching TRBD1 (6 bases). V was cut by 1 base and J by 5 bases, with 11 bases left in between. Germline loops: CDR1 SGHTA, CDR2 FQGNSA. The CDR3 totals 14 residues. The CDR3 spells CASSLDGTRTEAFF. The CDR3 DNA follows: TGTGCCAGCAGCTTAGATGGGACACGGACTGAAGCTTTCTTT.

This chain joins TRBV20-1 and TRBJ2-7; 7 positions match TRBD2. CDR1 and CDR2 (germline): DFQATT, SNEGSKA (reference sequence). The CDR3 contains 12 residues. Unmatched junction bases numbered 9, after V lost 7 bases and J lost 6 bases. CDR3 region: CSGYLAETEQYF. The DNA of the CDR3 is TGCAGTGGGTATCTAGCGGAGACCGAGCAGTACTTC.

This chain connects TRBV6-1 to TRBJ1-2; D gene uncertain. The germline V and J ends were trimmed by 9 bases and 8 bases, with 13 bases remaining between them. Germline CDR1 and CDR2: MNHNS and SASEGT. The CDR3 runs 11 residues. For the CDR3, the DNA is TGTGCCAGTTCCTCGGCTATGGGCTACACCTTC. The encoded protein is CASSSAMGYTF.

The chain recombines TRBV7-6 with TRBJ1-3; D call uncertain. Trimming left V 6 bases short and J 0 bases short, with 15 bases between. Germline lookup yields CDR1 SGHVS and CDR2 FNYEAQ. This CDR3 has 16 amino acids. The CDR3, as DNA: TGTGCCAGCAGATTGGCCCCGGGCCGCTCTGGAAACACCATATATTTT. Its translation is CASRLAPGRSGNTIYF.

This clonotype was seen a handful of times. The genes are TRBV2 and TRBJ2-2, with D tentatively TRBD2 (6 bases). With 7 bases removed from V and 0 bases from J, the gap between germline ends came to 15 bases. Germline CDR1 and CDR2: SNHLY and FYNNEI. CDR3 length: 16 amino acids. The CDR3 coding sequence is TGTGCCAGCACTCTGGGAGGTTTCGCGAACACCGGGGAGCTGTTTTTT. This sequence encodes CASTLGGFANTGELFF.

This clonotype was counted between two and nine times. The chain links TRBV7-9 to TRBJ1-1; D is perhaps TRBD1 (6 bases). V lost 4 bases and J lost 6, with 18 bases in between. The germline gives CDR1 SEHNR, CDR2 FQNEAQ (reference sequence). This CDR3 is 15 amino acids long. Here the CDR3 reads CASSSVGTGGAEAFF. CDR3 sequence (DNA): TGTGCCAGCAGCTCCGTCGGGACGGGGGGCGCTGAAGCTTTCTTT. The whole variable domain, filled in from reference TRBV7-9 and TRBJ1-1, reads DTGVSQNPRHKITKRGQNVTFRCDPISEHNRLYWYRQTLGQGPEFLTYFQNEAQLEKSRLLSDRFSAERPKGSFSTLEIQRTEQGDSAMYLCASSSVGTGGAEAFFGQGTRLTVV.

This clonotype was seen repeatedly, ten times or more. V usage is TRBV2 and J usage is TRBJ1-2, with TRBD1 matching 7 bases. The V gene end was trimmed by 6 bases and the J gene end by 4 bases; junction bases not matched to a gene: 11. CDR1 is SNHLY and CDR2 is FYNNEI in the germline V gene. CDR3 length equals 15 residues. Here the CDR3 reads CASRGGTANRYGYTF. CDR3 coding DNA: TGTGCCAGCAGGGGGGGGACAGCAAACCGCTATGGCTACACCTTC.

V is TRBV15 and J is TRBJ1-1; D remains ambiguous. V lost 0 bases to trimming and J lost 7 bases, with 9 bases between them. The CDR3 length is 13 residues. Germline CDR1 is LNHNV and CDR2 is YYDKDF (reference sequence). In DNA, the CDR3 is TGTGCCACCAGCAGAGAGACCCCGAGTGAAGCTTTCTTT. Amino acids: CATSRETPSEAFF.

The chain is built from TRBV19 and TRBJ1-2, with D possibly matching TRBD1 (6 bases). Germline lookup yields CDR1 LNHDA and CDR2 SQIVND (reference sequence). The CDR3 loop spans 15 amino acids. V dropped 7 bases and J dropped 2 bases, with 17 bases sitting between them. CDR3 protein: CASINRGQTNYGYTF. CDR3 nucleotides: TGTGCCAGTATAAATCGGGGACAAACGAACTATGGCTACACCTTC.

This clonotype came up a few times. This sequence joins TRBV27 and TRBJ2-7; the match to TRBD2 covers 11 bases. This CDR3 spans 16 amino acids. CDR1 and CDR2 (germline): MNHEY, SMNVEV (reference sequence). V was clipped by 4 bases and J by 4 bases; unmatched bases: 9. DNA of the CDR3: TGTGCCAGCAGTTCCGAGAGACTAGCGGGGACGTACGAGCAGTACTTC. Translation: CASSSERLAGTYEQYF.

The chain uses TRBV28 and TRBJ1-2; no definite D call. The CDR3 totals 12 residues. Deletions cut 4 bases from V and 2 bases from J, with 5 bases between. Germline CDR1 reads MDHEN; CDR2 reads SYDVKM. CDR3 coding DNA: TGTGCCAGCAGTTCCTTAAACTATGGCTACACCTTC. This translates into CASSSLNYGYTF.

Ten or more counts support this clonotype. The chain joins TRBV5-1 to TRBJ1-1; D remains ambiguous. The CDR3 contains 15 residues. Germline CDR1 is SGHRS and CDR2 is YFSETQ. Trimming took off 4 bases at V and 2 bases at J, with 15 bases between the two ends. The CDR3 reads CASSLVTRENTEAFF. The DNA for the CDR3 is TGCGCCAGCAGCCTCGTGACCCGTGAAAACACTGAAGCTTTCTTT.

This clonotype was observed a handful of times. The V call is TRBV27, the J call TRBJ2-2; tentative D call: TRBD1 (5 bases). The CDR3 spans 13 residues. V was pared by 4 bases and J by 8 bases, with 11 bases between. CDR1 and CDR2 (germline): MNHEY, SMNVEV (reference sequence). The CDR3 DNA reads TGTGCCAGCAGTTCGGACAAGGCTGGGGAGCTGTTTTTT. It yields the protein CASSSDKAGELFF.

V is TRBV15 and J is TRBJ2-1; 14 nucleotides agree with TRBD2. This CDR3 contains 16 residues. CDR1 LNHNV and CDR2 YYDKDF come from the germline V gene (reference sequence). V trimming: 1 base; J trimming: 7 bases; junction bases outside the gene matches: 3. The chain's CDR3 is CATSRGTSGRKNEQFF. Written as DNA, the CDR3 is TGTGCCACCAGCAGAGGGACTAGCGGGAGGAAAAATGAGCAGTTCTTC.

With respect to this clonotype: This may come from a read error, since a much larger clone is one base off. This chain uses TRBV12-3 or TRBV12-4 with TRBJ2-5; D is tentatively TRBD1 or TRBD2 (6 bases each). The V and J ends lost 7 bases and 5 bases respectively, with 20 bases between them. The CDR3 covers 15 residues. CDR3 loop: CASTPLDGGGETQYF. The CDR3 region has the DNA TGTGCCAGCACTCCGCTCGACGGGGGCGGGGAGACCCAGTACTTC.